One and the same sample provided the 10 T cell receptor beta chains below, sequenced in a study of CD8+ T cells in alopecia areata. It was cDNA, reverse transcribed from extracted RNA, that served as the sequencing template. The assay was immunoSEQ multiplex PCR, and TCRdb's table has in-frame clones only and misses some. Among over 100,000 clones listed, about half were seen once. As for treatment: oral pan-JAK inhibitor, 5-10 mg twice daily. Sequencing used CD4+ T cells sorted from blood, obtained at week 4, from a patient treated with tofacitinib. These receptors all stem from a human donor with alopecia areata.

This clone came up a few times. CDR3: CASGPLGNYGYTF. CDR3 bases: TGTGCCAGCGGACCGCTTGGGAACTATGGCTACACCTTC. The chain employs TRBV14 and TRBJ1-2; no clear D gene. Germline loops: CDR1 SGHDN, CDR2 FVKESK. The CDR3 covers 13 residues. V lost 8 bases and J lost 2, with 12 bases in between.

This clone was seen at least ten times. CDR3: CASSLDEGLNQPQHF. The DNA of the CDR3 is TGTGCCAGCAGCTTAGATGAGGGGTTGAATCAGCCCCAGCATTTT. V is TRBV7-6 and J is TRBJ1-5; D might be TRBD1 (5 bases). The germline V and J ends were trimmed by 1 base and 4 bases, with 11 bases remaining between them. The CDR3 has 15 residues. Germline CDR1 is SGHVS and CDR2 is FNYEAQ.

The CDR3 DNA is TGTGCCAGCACTCCTGGGTATAGCAATCAGCCCCAGCATTTT. Protein product: CASTPGYSNQPQHF. The chain recombines TRBV2 with TRBJ1-5; no reliable D call. Germline V lookup: CDR1 SNHLY, CDR2 FYNNEI. The CDR3 has 14 residues. V was clipped by 7 bases and J by 0 bases, with 10 bases between them. Together with reference TRBV2 and TRBJ1-5, the CDR3 gives the full variable domain: EPEVTQTPSHQVTQMGQEVILRCVPISNHLYFYWYRQILGQKVEFLVSFYNNEISEKSEIFDDQFSVERPDGSNFTLKIRSTKLEDSAMYFCASTPGYSNQPQHFGDGTRLSIL.

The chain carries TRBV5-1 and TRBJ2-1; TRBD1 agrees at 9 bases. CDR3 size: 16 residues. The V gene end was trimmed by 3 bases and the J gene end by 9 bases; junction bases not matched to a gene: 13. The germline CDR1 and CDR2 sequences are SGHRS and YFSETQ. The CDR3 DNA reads TGCGCCAGCAGCTCGACCGGGACAGGGTTTGTCGGTGAGCAGTTCTTC. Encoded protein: CASSSTGTGFVGEQFF.

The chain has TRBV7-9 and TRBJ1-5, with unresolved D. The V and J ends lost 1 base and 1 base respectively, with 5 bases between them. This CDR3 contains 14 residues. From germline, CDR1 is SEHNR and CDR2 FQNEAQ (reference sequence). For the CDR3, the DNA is TGTGCCAGCAGCTTAGAACTCAGCAATCAGCCCCAGCATTTT. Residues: CASSLELSNQPQHF.

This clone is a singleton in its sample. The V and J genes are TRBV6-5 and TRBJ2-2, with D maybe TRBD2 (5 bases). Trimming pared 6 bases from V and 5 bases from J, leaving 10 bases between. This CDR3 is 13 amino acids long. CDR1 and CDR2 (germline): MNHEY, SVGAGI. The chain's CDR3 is CASRRTGTGELFF. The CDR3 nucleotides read TGTGCCAGCAGACGGACGGGGACCGGGGAGCTGTTTTTT.

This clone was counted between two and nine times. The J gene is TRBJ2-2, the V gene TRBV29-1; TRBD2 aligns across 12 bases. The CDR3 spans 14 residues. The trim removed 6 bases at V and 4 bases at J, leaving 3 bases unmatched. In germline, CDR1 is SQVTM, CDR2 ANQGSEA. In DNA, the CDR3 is TGCAGCGTCCGGGGACTAGCGGGCACCGGGGAGCTGTTTTTT. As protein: CSVRGLAGTGELFF.

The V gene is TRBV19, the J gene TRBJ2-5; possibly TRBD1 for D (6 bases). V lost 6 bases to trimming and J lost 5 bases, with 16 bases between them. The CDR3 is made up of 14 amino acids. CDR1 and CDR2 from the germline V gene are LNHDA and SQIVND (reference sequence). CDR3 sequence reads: CASSFGQSGETQYF. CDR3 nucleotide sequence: TGTGCCAGTAGCTTCGGACAGTCAGGGGAGACCCAGTACTTC.

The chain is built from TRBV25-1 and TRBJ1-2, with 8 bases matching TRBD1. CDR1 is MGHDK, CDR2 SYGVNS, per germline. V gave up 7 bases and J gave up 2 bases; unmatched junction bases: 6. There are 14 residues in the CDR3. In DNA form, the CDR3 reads TGTGCCAGCACACCGCCAGGGGGCAACTATGGCTACACCTTC. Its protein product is CASTPPGGNYGYTF.

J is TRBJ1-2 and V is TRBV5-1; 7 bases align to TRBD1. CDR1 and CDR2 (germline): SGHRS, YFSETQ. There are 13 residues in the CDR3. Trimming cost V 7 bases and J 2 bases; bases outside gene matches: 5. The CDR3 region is CASDLTGNYGYTF. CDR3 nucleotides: TGCGCCAGCGACTTGACAGGGAACTATGGCTACACCTTC.